Listed here are 19 T cell receptor beta chains from one sample, sequenced in a study of regulatory T cells in long-lasting Graves disease. Construction of the TCR beta libraries employed iRepertoire HTBI primers in conjunction with Arm-PCR of CDR3 regions. TCRdb recomputed calls from the multiplex PCR reads with MiXCR, one row per CDR3 protein. The sample records roughly 610,000 distinct CDR3 sequences, about 16% being singletons. Time point: newly diagnosed GD, antithyroid drugs for less than 3 months. Scientists built the TCR library using RNA that was extracted from PBMCs. This sample also appeared in a second study, on T cells in Graves' hyperthyroidism and ophthalmopathy.

This specimen was peripheral blood mononuclear cells (PBMCs), taken at new diagnosis, from a patient treated with antithyroid drugs. The receptors originated from a man between 18 and 29 years old with Graves disease.

This clonotype was seen many times. One end of the junction is discordant with germline, which a read error may explain. The chain couples TRBV19 to TRBJ2-7, with no clear D. From germline, CDR1 is LNHDA and CDR2 SQIVND (reference sequence). The CDR3 runs 13 residues. The DNA of the CDR3 is TGCGCCAGCAGCTCAGGACGTGCCTACGAGCAGTACTTC. Translating it yields CASSSGRAYEQYF.

This clonotype was recorded many times. The CDR3 is CASSPSRSAEAFF. The CDR3 DNA is TGTGCCAGCTCACCATCCCGGAGCGCTGAAGCTTTCTTT. The genes are TRBV18 and TRBJ1-1, with unresolved D. V was cut by 2 bases and J by 6 bases, with 10 bases left in between. Looked up from germline, CDR1 is KGHSH and CDR2 is LQKENI. CDR3 size: 13 residues.

With regard to this clonotype: Germline is not matched at one junction end, which may reflect a read error. V is TRBV10-3 and J is TRBJ2-7; weak D call: TRBD1 (6 bases). This CDR3 comprises 15 residues. Germline lookup yields CDR1 ENHRY and CDR2 SYGVKD. CDR3 sequence (DNA): TGTGCCATCAGAAGAGGGGCAGGGGCCACCTACAAGCAGTACTTC. Encoded protein: CAIRRGAGATYKQYF.

This clonotype came up many times. The chain combines TRBV3-1 with TRBJ2-3; perhaps TRBD2 as D (5 bases). Trimming removed 8 bases at V and 5 bases at J, with 8 bases between. The CDR3 loop spans 11 amino acids. In germline, CDR1 is LGHDT, CDR2 YNNKEL (reference sequence). The CDR3: CASSREDTQYF. CDR3 coding DNA: TGTGCCAGCTCTCGGGAAGATACGCAGTATTTT.

Notes on this clonotype: A much larger clone sits a single nucleotide away, making a read error possible. Because the CDR3 is missing its conserved closing phenylalanine or tryptophan, this is likely a read error. V and J are TRBV24-1 and TRBJ2-3, with 10 bases lining up with TRBD2. Per the germline V gene, CDR1 is KGHDR and CDR2 is SFDVKD. This CDR3 has 16 amino acids. J lost 0 bases, V lost 5 bases, and 4 bases had no gene match. The CDR3 loop is CATSGGTSDSTDTQYL. DNA of the CDR3: TGTGCCACCAGTGGGGGGACTAGCGATAGCACAGATACGCAGTATCTT.

The rearrangement links TRBV20-1 to TRBJ1-5; D perhaps matches TRBD1 (6 bases). The germline gives CDR1 DFQATT, CDR2 SNEGSKA (reference sequence). This CDR3 comprises 15 residues. Trimming pared 0 bases from V and 2 bases from J, leaving 11 bases between. The CDR3 DNA is TGCAGTGCTAGAGAAAAGCCAGGGGGCAATCAGCCCCAGCATTTT. This encodes CSAREKPGGNQPQHF.

The rearrangement uses TRBV20-1 and TRBJ2-2, with 14 bases aligning to TRBD2. V trimming: 0 bases; J trimming: 3 bases; junction bases outside the gene matches: 9. This CDR3 contains 19 residues. In germline, CDR1 is DFQATT, CDR2 SNEGSKA (reference sequence). The CDR3 nucleotides read TGCAGTGCTAGAGATTCCGGGACTAGCGGGAGAATCGACACCGGGGAGCTGTTTTTT. This encodes CSARDSGTSGRIDTGELFF.

V and J are TRBV11-3 and TRBJ2-7; D remains ambiguous. The CDR3 covers 14 residues. CDR1 and CDR2 (germline): SGHNT, YENEEA. V lost 1 base and J lost 6, with 13 bases in between. The CDR3 region is CASSLASYGSEQYF. The CDR3 nucleotides are TGTGCCAGCAGCTTAGCGTCTTATGGGTCCGAGCAGTACTTC.

This chain uses TRBV18 with TRBJ2-7; TRBD1 aligns across 9 bases. Germline V gives CDR1 KGHSH, CDR2 LQKENI. The length of the CDR3 is 14 residues. V lost 5 bases and J lost 0; bases outside the gene matches: 2. The CDR3 DNA reads as TGTGCCAGCTCAGGACAGGGGCACTCCTACGAGCAGTACTTC. Protein: CASSGQGHSYEQYF.

The chain links TRBV12-3 or TRBV12-4 to TRBJ1-5; possibly TRBD1 for D (5 bases). This CDR3 region has 14 residues. V lost 5 bases and J lost 7, with 15 bases in between. The CDR3 here is CASSKSGARQPQHF. CDR3 DNA sequence: TGTGCCAGCAGTAAAAGCGGGGCACGCCAGCCCCAGCATTTT.

This rearrangement joins TRBV6-1 to TRBJ1-1, with TRBD1 as a possible D gene (5 bases). The V end was cut by 8 bases, the J end by 5 bases, with 12 bases between. The CDR3 is 12 amino acids. Germline-derived CDR1 and CDR2 are MNHNS and SASEGT. In DNA, the CDR3 is TGTGCCAGCGGTCTCGGGACTACTGAAGCTTTCTTT. Translated, it gives CASGLGTTEAFF.

The rearrangement uses TRBV5-1 and TRBJ1-1, with D possibly matching TRBD1 (6 bases). Between the trimmed V and J ends, which lost 1 base and 3 bases, there was a span of 19 bases. Germline V gene data show CDR1 as SGHRS and CDR2 as YFSETQ. The CDR3 runs to 17 residues. The CDR3 sequence: CASSLSSGGQRDTEAFF. CDR3 bases: TGCGCCAGCAGCTTGTCCTCCGGGGGCCAAAGGGACACTGAAGCTTTCTTT.

This clonotype was seen a handful of times. The chain carries TRBV4-1 and TRBJ1-3, with D unclear. V lost 1 base and J 3 bases, leaving 22 bases between the germline ends. Germline V gene lookup returns CDR1 MGHRA and CDR2 YSYEKL. This CDR3 contains 19 residues. CDR3 sequence reads: CASSQGAPPGSQDGNTIYF. The CDR3, as DNA: TGCGCCAGCAGCCAAGGAGCCCCCCCCGGGTCGCAGGATGGAAACACCATATATTTT.

Only a few counts were recorded for this clonotype. V is TRBV10-3 and J is TRBJ2-1; maybe TRBD2 (6 bases). Germline values: CDR1 ENHRY, CDR2 SYGVKD. The CDR3 contains 13 residues. The V end was cut by 11 bases, the J end by 5 bases, with 16 bases between. The CDR3 nucleotides are TGTGCCTCCGGTGGGACTTCTGACAATGAGCAGTTCTTC. As protein: CASGGTSDNEQFF.

The chain links TRBV12-3 or TRBV12-4 to TRBJ1-2, with D maybe TRBD1 (6 bases). V lost 8 bases to trimming and J lost 7 bases, with 20 bases between them. The CDR3 consists of 14 residues. CDR3 nucleotides: TGTGCCAGCGGGGGGCGGGGGGGCCCCTTTGGCTACACCTTC. This codes for CASGGRGGPFGYTF.

With regard to this clonotype: Compared with germline, one end of the junction differs, possibly owing to a read error. The J gene is TRBJ1-3, the V gene TRBV5-1; D not certain. This CDR3 comprises 16 residues. Germline loops: CDR1 SGHRS, CDR2 YFSETQ. The CDR3 sequence is CASSAQWRSAGNTIYF. CDR3 nucleotides: TGTGCCAGCAGCGCACAATGGAGGTCGGCTGGAAACACCATATATTTT.

V and J are TRBV7-6 and TRBJ1-5; 7 bases are a match to TRBD1. The J segment lost 0 bases and the V segment lost 4 bases, leaving 9 bases of the junction unmatched. Germline V gene lookup returns CDR1 SGHVS and CDR2 FNYEAQ. The CDR3 extends over 17 amino acids. CDR3 DNA sequence: TGTGCCAGCAGCTCCGGGACAGATCTTTATAGCAATCAGCCCCAGCATTTT. Translation: CASSSGTDLYSNQPQHF.

In this sample, this clonotype turned up many times. The chain uses TRBV6-1 and TRBJ1-1, with no clear D. CDR1 MNHNS and CDR2 SASEGT come from the germline V gene. The CDR3 contains 12 residues. Trimming stripped 4 bases from V and 11 bases from J, with 14 bases between. The CDR3 nucleotides are TGTGCCAGCAGTGCGGCAACAGCGGGGGCTTTCTTT. It codes for CASSAATAGAFF.

The sample holds a few counts of this clonotype. With a much larger clone just one base away, this may be a read error. The chain uses TRBV28 and TRBJ2-7, with D unclear. CDR1 and CDR2 from the germline V gene are MDHEN and SYDVKM. The ends were cut back, 7 bases at V and 7 bases at J, with 20 bases in the middle. This CDR3 region has 14 residues. The CDR3 sequence: CASNPQESPEEQYF. CDR3 in DNA: TGTGCCAGCAACCCTCAAGAGAGTCCGGAGGAGCAGTACTTC. Looking up the rest from reference TRBV28 and TRBJ2-7 gives the full variable domain: DVKVTQSSRYLVKRTGEKVFLECVQDMDHENMFWYRQDPGLGLRLIYFSYDVKMKEKGDIPEGYSVSREKKERFSLILESASTNQTSMYLCASNPQESPEEQYFGPGTRLTVT.